What follows are 28 T cell receptor beta chains derived from one specimen sequenced in a study of CD8+CD57+ T cells in acquired aplastic anemia. It was genomic DNA that served as the template for profiling TCR beta VDJ and CDR3. Each CDR3 protein gets one entry after TCRdb re-called the reads with MiXCR. The data contain 200,000 to 250,000 distinct CDR3 sequences, over 60% of them singletons. Material for sequencing was sorted CD4+, CD8+, or CD8+CD57+ T cells (not recorded which) from PBMCs. These receptors originate from a human donor in good health.

This chain links TRBV7-3 with TRBJ2-4; 8 nucleotides line up with TRBD2. Germline CDR1 reads SGHTA; CDR2 reads FQGTGA. V shed 2 bases and J 11 bases; nucleotides not matched to a gene: 5. CDR3 length: 13 amino acids. CDR3 DNA: TGTGCCAGCAGCTTAGTTTTAGCGGGGCTTCAGTACTTC. Translated: CASSLVLAGLQYF.

The rearrangement uses TRBV7-9 and TRBJ1-1; TRBD1 matches 7 bases. J gave up 5 bases and V 0 bases, and 3 bases lay outside the gene matches. The V gene's germline CDR1 is SEHNR and CDR2 FQNEAQ (reference sequence). The CDR3 runs to 14 residues. CDR3 in amino acids: CASSLARGRTEAFF. In DNA form, the CDR3 reads TGTGCCAGCAGCTTAGCCAGGGGGAGAACTGAAGCTTTCTTT.

The sample holds a few counts of this clonotype. J is TRBJ1-6 and V is TRBV12-3 or TRBV12-4; 7 nucleotides match TRBD1. The CDR3 extends over 15 amino acids. Trimming took 1 base from V and 5 from J; bases not matched to a gene: 2. CDR3 residues: CASSLVGQNNSPLHF. In DNA, the CDR3 is TGTGCCAGCAGTTTAGTGGGACAGAATAATTCACCCCTCCACTTT.

This clonotype was picked up one time. The CDR3 spells CSARGRIDKQYF. The DNA for the CDR3 is TGCAGTGCTCGCGGGAGGATCGACAAGCAGTACTTC. The chain recombines TRBV20-1 with TRBJ2-7; 8 bases match TRBD2. This CDR3 has 12 amino acids. Losses at the gene ends were 5 bases for V and 8 bases for J; bases not matched to a gene: 8. Per the germline V gene, CDR1 is DFQATT and CDR2 is SNEGSKA (reference sequence).

As concerns this clonotype: The missing conserved phenylalanine or tryptophan at the end of this CDR3 makes a read error likely. This chain joins TRBV20-1 and TRBJ1-1, with 7 bases fitting TRBD1. This CDR3 comprises 13 residues. V lost 0 bases to trimming and J lost 7 bases; unmatched junction nucleotides: 5. Germline V gene sequence: CDR1 DFQATT, CDR2 SNEGSKA (reference sequence). The DNA of the CDR3 is TGCAGTGCTAGAGAGGGACAGTCGTTTGAAGCTTTCTGT. Amino acid sequence: CSAREGQSFEAFC.

The chain uses TRBV29-1 and TRBJ2-7; no reliable D call. CDR3 length equals 14 residues. Germline values: CDR1 SQVTM, CDR2 ANQGSEA. The V end was cut by 3 bases, the J end by 3 bases, with 15 bases between. The CDR3 is CSVDFRPGSYEQYF. CDR3 nucleotides: TGCAGCGTTGATTTTCGGCCAGGAAGCTACGAGCAGTACTTC.

The V call is TRBV7-9, the J call TRBJ2-7, with TRBD1 identical over 8 bases. Germline V CDR1 and CDR2: SEHNR, FQNEAQ (reference sequence). V was pared by 5 bases and J by 6 bases, with 9 bases of the junction left unmatched. The CDR3 is 14 amino acids. CDR3 amino acids: CASSAWDRPSEQYF. The CDR3 nucleotides are TGTGCCAGCAGCGCTTGGGACAGGCCGTCCGAGCAGTACTTC.

The chain couples TRBV30 to TRBJ1-1, with D unresolved. CDR1 is GTSNPN and CDR2 is SVGIG in the germline V gene (reference sequence). The V gene lost 3 bases and the J gene lost 3 bases, with 5 bases spanning the gap. CDR3 length: 11 residues. CDR3 sequence: CAWSDYTEAFF. DNA for the CDR3: TGTGCCTGGAGCGACTACACTGAAGCTTTCTTT. The full variable domain, its missing parts supplied by reference TRBV30 and TRBJ1-1, is SQTIHQWPATLVQPVGSPLSLECTVEGTSNPNLYWYRQAAGRGLQLLFYSVGIGQISSEVPQNLSASRPQDRQFILSSKKLLLSDSGFYLCAWSDYTEAFFGQGTRLTVV.

This sequence joins TRBV5-1 and TRBJ2-1, with TRBD2 matching over 14 bases. Trimming cost V 7 bases and J 9 bases; bases outside gene matches: 9. Per the germline V gene, CDR1 is SGHRS and CDR2 is YFSETQ. CDR3 length: 15 residues. The CDR3 sequence is CASVRLAGGQSEQFF. CDR3 nucleotide sequence: TGCGCCAGCGTTCGACTAGCGGGGGGGCAGAGTGAGCAGTTCTTC. The whole variable domain, remainder taken from reference TRBV5-1 and TRBJ2-1, is KAGVTQTPRYLIKTRGQQVTLSCSPISGHRSVSWYQQTPGQGLQFLFEYFSETQRNKGNFPGRFSGRQFSNSRSEMNVSTLELGDSALYLCASVRLAGGQSEQFFGPGTRLTVL.

This chain joins TRBV5-1 and TRBJ1-6; D might be TRBD1 (6 bases). The germline V and J ends were trimmed by 2 bases and 7 bases, with 10 bases remaining between them. This CDR3 region has 14 residues. CDR1 and CDR2 from the germline V gene are SGHRS and YFSETQ. The DNA for the CDR3 is TGCGCCAGCAGCTTCGACAGGACAAATTCACCCCTCCACTTT. Residues: CASSFDRTNSPLHF.

This clonotype came up many times. The chain combines TRBV7-3 with TRBJ2-3; D is uncertain. Trimming cost V 2 bases and J 4 bases, with 7 bases left between them. The germline CDR1 and CDR2 sequences are SGHTA and FQGTGA. This CDR3 comprises 13 residues. CDR3 in amino acids: CASSLAVADTQYF. The CDR3 DNA follows: TGTGCCAGCAGCTTAGCGGTGGCAGATACGCAGTATTTT.

The rearrangement joins TRBV15 to TRBJ2-5; no clear D. Trimming removed 6 bases from V and 2 bases from J, with 10 bases in between. The length of the CDR3 is 13 residues. Germline V gene data show CDR1 as LNHNV and CDR2 as YYDKDF (reference sequence). The CDR3 loop reads CATRKPAQETQYF. Here the CDR3 DNA reads TGTGCCACCAGGAAGCCGGCACAAGAGACCCAGTACTTC.

This clonotype occurred once. This sequence joins TRBV15 and TRBJ1-6; 11 nucleotides match TRBD1. There are 17 residues in the CDR3. V was clipped by 2 bases and J by 2 bases; unmatched bases: 2. Germline V gene sequence: CDR1 LNHNV, CDR2 YYDKDF (reference sequence). CDR3 protein: CATSRPGQGAYNSPLHF. CDR3 bases: TGTGCCACCAGCAGACCGGGACAGGGGGCCTATAATTCACCCCTCCACTTT.

The rearrangement uses TRBV7-9 and TRBJ2-3; 12 bases fit TRBD2. Per germline, CDR1 SEHNR and CDR2 FQNEAQ (reference sequence). V was pared by 5 bases and J by 0 bases, with 6 bases of the junction left unmatched. The CDR3 has 17 residues. The CDR3 DNA reads as TGTGCCAGCAGCCCGAGGACTAGCGGGGTTAGCACAGATACGCAGTATTTT. Translation: CASSPRTSGVSTDTQYF. Using reference TRBV7-9 and TRBJ2-3 for the parts outside the CDR3, the full variable domain is DTGVSQNPRHKITKRGQNVTFRCDPISEHNRLYWYRQTLGQGPEFLTYFQNEAQLEKSRLLSDRFSAERPKGSFSTLEIQRTEQGDSAMYLCASSPRTSGVSTDTQYFGPGTRLTVL.

This clonotype was observed at least ten times. The chain links TRBV27 to TRBJ2-1; 10 bases agree with TRBD2. J was trimmed by 5 bases and V by 6 bases; bases with no gene match: 7. There are 15 residues in the CDR3. Germline V lookup: CDR1 MNHEY, CDR2 SMNVEV (reference sequence). The CDR3 bases are TGTGCCAGCAGCCGAGGGACTAGCGCCCACAATGAGCAGTTCTTC. Protein product: CASSRGTSAHNEQFF.

This clonotype was found many times. The chain is built from TRBV7-9 and TRBJ2-7, with D tentatively TRBD2 (5 bases). This CDR3 comprises 13 residues. Germline lookup yields CDR1 SEHNR and CDR2 FQNEAQ (reference sequence). Trimming removed 2 bases from V and 5 bases from J, with 10 bases in between. CDR3 loop: CASSLTSGHEQYF. The CDR3 region has the DNA TGTGCCAGCAGCTTAACTAGTGGGCACGAGCAGTACTTC.

This clonotype has at least ten counts. The chain recombines TRBV5-5 with TRBJ2-7; maybe TRBD1 (6 bases). V was clipped by 4 bases and J by 1 base, with 15 bases between them. Germline values: CDR1 SGHKS, CDR2 YYEKEE (reference sequence). The CDR3 loop spans 15 amino acids. In DNA, the CDR3 is TGTGCCAGCAGCCCATATCGGGACACTTCCTACGAGCAGTACTTC. Translating it yields CASSPYRDTSYEQYF. The full variable domain, with the rest looked up from reference TRBV5-5 and TRBJ2-7, is DAGVTQSPTHLIKTRGQQVTLRCSPISGHKSVSWYQQVLGQGPQFIFQYYEKEERGRGNFPDRFSARQFPNYSSELNVNALLLGDSALYLCASSPYRDTSYEQYFGPGTRLTVT.

The rearrangement uses TRBV5-1 and TRBJ2-7; a possible D gene is TRBD2 (5 bases). The ends were cut back, 7 bases at V and 2 bases at J, with 19 bases in the middle. The CDR3 is 15 amino acids. Per germline, CDR1 SGHRS and CDR2 YFSETQ. The CDR3: CASSFASGSPYEQYF. The CDR3 DNA reads TGCGCCAGCTCATTTGCCTCGGGGTCTCCCTACGAGCAGTACTTC.

Turning to this clonotype: Germline and junction disagree at one end, which may indicate a read error. This chain connects TRBV5-4 to TRBJ2-7, with D unresolved. This CDR3 spans 13 amino acids. Looked up from germline, CDR1 is SGHNT and CDR2 is YYREEE (reference sequence). This chain's CDR3 is CASSPVSNYEQYF. CDR3 in DNA: TGCGCCAGCAGCCCTGTTTCCAACTACGAGCAGTACTTC.

This chain links TRBV5-1 with TRBJ2-5; maybe TRBD1 (5 bases). The end of the DNA fits TRBJ2-7 better, so the J call may be wrong. Germline lookup yields CDR1 SGHRS and CDR2 YFSETQ. The CDR3 length is 14 residues. DNA of the CDR3: TGCGCCAGCAGCCCCCTGGGGTCAGGGAACGAGCAGTACTTC. It codes for CASSPLGSGNEQYF.

This clonotype was recorded many times. This chain uses TRBV6-1 with TRBJ2-7; TRBD1 might be the D (7 bases). V was clipped by 0 bases and J by 0 bases, with 9 bases between them. CDR1 MNHNS and CDR2 SASEGT come from the germline V gene. The CDR3 is 15 amino acids. CDR3 protein: CASSEAQGGSYEQYF. The CDR3 coding sequence is TGTGCCAGCAGTGAAGCGCAGGGGGGCTCCTACGAGCAGTACTTC.

This clonotype was counted only a few times. The conserved closing phenylalanine or tryptophan is absent in this CDR3, likely reflecting a read error. Because the CDR3's place on the DNA is in doubt, the DNA is left out and the CDR3 is given as listed by TCRdb. J is TRBJ2-7 and V is TRBV7-6; TRBD2 is taken as the D call from the table, unchecked against the DNA. In germline, CDR1 is SGHVS, CDR2 FNYEAQ. The CDR3 contains 8 residues when both ends are counted. CDR3 sequence: CASSLGAG.

There are a few counts of this clonotype. The rearrangement joins TRBV7-8 to TRBJ1-3; unclear D gene. This CDR3 is 15 amino acids long. V was clipped by 5 bases and J by 0 bases, with 11 bases between them. CDR1 is SGHVS and CDR2 is FQNEAQ in the germline V gene. The CDR3 DNA is TGTGCCAGCAGCGTTCAGGTTTACTCTGGAAACACCATATATTTT. It translates to CASSVQVYSGNTIYF.

This clonotype has only one observation. The chain uses TRBV19 and TRBJ1-5; TRBD1 might be the D (6 bases). The CDR3 spans 13 residues. Germline values: CDR1 LNHDA, CDR2 SQIVND (reference sequence). V shed 3 bases and J shed 7 bases, with 10 bases lying between them. Written as DNA, the CDR3 is TGTGCCAGTAGTATCGACAGGACCCAGCCCCAGCATTTT. It is translated as CASSIDRTQPQHF.

The rearrangement uses TRBV20-1 and TRBJ2-5; 7 positions agree with TRBD2. This CDR3 region has 14 residues. Looked up from germline, CDR1 is DFQATT and CDR2 is SNEGSKA (reference sequence). The V segment lost 4 bases and the J segment 0 bases; nucleotides outside the gene matches: 5. The CDR3 region is CSANGGLYQETQYF. In nucleotides, the CDR3 is TGCAGTGCTAACGGGGGACTATACCAAGAGACCCAGTACTTC.

The rearrangement uses TRBV15 and TRBJ1-6; 7 bases agree with TRBD1. The germline V gene has CDR1 LNHNV and CDR2 YYDKDF (reference sequence). The CDR3 covers 16 residues. V trimming: 1 base; J trimming: 6 bases; junction bases outside the gene matches: 6. The CDR3 loop is CATSRATGLGNSPLHF. CDR3 DNA: TGTGCCACCAGCAGAGCGACAGGGCTGGGTAATTCACCCCTCCACTTT.

The V call is TRBV27, the J call TRBJ2-7; perhaps TRBD1 as D (5 bases). Trimming cost V 3 bases and J 1 base, with 10 bases left between them. The CDR3 covers 14 residues. Germline assignment: CDR1 MNHEY and CDR2 SMNVEV (reference sequence). The CDR3 sequence is CASSLSTASYEQYF. CDR3 sequence (DNA): TGTGCCAGCAGTTTGTCGACAGCTTCCTACGAGCAGTACTTC.

The V call is TRBV27, the J call TRBJ1-2, with TRBD1 identical over 8 bases. J was trimmed by 1 base and V by 4 bases; bases with no gene match: 2. Germline lookup yields CDR1 MNHEY and CDR2 SMNVEV (reference sequence). The CDR3 has 14 amino acids. The CDR3 reads CASSSGQGNYGYTF. In DNA form, the CDR3 reads TGTGCCAGCAGTTCCGGACAGGGTAACTATGGCTACACCTTC.